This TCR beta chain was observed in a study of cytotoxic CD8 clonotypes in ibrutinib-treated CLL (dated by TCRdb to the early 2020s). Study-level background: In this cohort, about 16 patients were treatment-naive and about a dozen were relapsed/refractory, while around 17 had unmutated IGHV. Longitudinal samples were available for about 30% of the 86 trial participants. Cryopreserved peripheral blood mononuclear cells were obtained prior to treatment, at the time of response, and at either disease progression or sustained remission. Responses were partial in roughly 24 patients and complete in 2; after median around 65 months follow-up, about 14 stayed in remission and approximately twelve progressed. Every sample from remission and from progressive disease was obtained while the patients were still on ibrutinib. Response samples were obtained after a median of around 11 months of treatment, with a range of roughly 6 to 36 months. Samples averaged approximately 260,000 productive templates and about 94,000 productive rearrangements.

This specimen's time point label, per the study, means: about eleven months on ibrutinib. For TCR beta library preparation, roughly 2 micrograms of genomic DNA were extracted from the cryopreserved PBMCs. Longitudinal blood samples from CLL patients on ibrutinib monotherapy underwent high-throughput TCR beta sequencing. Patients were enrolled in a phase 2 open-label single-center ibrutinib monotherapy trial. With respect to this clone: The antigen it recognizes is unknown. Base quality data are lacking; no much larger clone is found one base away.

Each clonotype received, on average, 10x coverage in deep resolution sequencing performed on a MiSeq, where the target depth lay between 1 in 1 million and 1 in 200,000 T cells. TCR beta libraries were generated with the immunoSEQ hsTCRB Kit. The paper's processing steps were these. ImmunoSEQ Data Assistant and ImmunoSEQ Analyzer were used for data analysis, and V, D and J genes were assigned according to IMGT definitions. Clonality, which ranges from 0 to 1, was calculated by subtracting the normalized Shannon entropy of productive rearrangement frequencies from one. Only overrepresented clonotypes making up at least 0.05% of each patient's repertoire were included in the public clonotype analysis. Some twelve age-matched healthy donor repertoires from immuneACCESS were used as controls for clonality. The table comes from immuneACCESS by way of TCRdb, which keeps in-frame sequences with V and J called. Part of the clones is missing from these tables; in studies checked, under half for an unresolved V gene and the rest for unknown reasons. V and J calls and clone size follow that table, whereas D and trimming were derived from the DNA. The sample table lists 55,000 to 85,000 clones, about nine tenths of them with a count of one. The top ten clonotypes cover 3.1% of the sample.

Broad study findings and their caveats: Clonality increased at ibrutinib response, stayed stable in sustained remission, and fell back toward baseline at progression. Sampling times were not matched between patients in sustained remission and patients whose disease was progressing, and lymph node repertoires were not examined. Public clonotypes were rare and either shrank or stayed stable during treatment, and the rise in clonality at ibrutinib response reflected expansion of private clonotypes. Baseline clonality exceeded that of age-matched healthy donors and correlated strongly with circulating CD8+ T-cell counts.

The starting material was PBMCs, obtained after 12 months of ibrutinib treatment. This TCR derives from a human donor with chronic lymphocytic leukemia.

In nucleotide form, the sequence is TGTGCCAGCAGAGGAACAGGGGAGCGGGGCGGGGAGCTGTTTTTT. This encodes CASRGTGERGGELFF. This chain joins TRBV9 to TRBJ2-2; the D gene assignment is perhaps TRBD1 or TRBD2, with each matching 7 bases. As encoded in the germline V gene, CDR1 is SGDLS while CDR2 is YYNGEE. The trim is 5 bases for V and 7 bases for J, with a gap of 18 bases between the germline ends. Measured from the cysteine to the phenylalanine, the CDR3 is 15 residues long. Only CDR3 DNA remains: 45 bases, in frame from the first base.